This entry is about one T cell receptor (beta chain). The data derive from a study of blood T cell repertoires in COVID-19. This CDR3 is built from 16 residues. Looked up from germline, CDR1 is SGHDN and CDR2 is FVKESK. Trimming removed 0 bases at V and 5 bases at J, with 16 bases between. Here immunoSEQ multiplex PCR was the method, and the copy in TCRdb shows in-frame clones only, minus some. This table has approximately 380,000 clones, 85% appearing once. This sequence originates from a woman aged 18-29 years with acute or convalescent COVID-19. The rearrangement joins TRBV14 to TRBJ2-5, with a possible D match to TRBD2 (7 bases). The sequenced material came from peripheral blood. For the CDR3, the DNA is TGTGCCAGCAGCCAAGATTTGGGGGGGCCTCAGGAGACCCAGTACTTC. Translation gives CASSQDLGGPQETQYF.